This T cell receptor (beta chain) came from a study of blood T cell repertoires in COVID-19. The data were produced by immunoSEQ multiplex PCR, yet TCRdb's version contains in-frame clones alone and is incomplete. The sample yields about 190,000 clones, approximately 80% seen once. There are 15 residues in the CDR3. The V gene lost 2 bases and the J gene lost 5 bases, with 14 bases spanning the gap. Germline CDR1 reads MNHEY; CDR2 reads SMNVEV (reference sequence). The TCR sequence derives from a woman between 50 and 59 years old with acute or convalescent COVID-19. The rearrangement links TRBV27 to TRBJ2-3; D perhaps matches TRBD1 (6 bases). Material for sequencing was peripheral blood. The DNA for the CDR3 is TGTGCCAGCAGTTTAGTACAACAGGGCAAAGATACGCAGTATTTT. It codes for CASSLVQQGKDTQYF.